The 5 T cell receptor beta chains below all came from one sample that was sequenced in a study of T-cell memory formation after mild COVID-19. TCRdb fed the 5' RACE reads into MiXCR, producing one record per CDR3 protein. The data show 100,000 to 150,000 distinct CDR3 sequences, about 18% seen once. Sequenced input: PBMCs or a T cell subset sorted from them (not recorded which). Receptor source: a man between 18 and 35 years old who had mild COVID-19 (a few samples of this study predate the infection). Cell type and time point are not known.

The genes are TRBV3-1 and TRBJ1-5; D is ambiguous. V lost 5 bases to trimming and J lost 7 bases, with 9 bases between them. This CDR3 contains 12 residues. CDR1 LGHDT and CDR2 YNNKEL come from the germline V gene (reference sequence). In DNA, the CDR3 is TGTGCCAGCAGCGTTAGCGGGCAGCCCCAGCATTTT. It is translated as CASSVSGQPQHF.

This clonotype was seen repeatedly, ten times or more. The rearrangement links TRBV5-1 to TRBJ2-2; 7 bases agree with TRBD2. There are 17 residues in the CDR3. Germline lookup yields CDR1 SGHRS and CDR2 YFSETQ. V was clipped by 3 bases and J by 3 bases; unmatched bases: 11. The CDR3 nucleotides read TGCGCCAGCAGCTGGGACCTCGGGGGGACGGACACCGGGGAGCTGTTTTTT. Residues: CASSWDLGGTDTGELFF.

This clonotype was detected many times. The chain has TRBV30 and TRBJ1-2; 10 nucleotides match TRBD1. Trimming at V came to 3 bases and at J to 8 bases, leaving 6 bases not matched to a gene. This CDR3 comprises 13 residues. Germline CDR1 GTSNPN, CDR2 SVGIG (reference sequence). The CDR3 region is CAWSAGQGGGYTF. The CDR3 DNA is TGTGCCTGGAGCGCCGGACAGGGGGGAGGCTACACCTTC.

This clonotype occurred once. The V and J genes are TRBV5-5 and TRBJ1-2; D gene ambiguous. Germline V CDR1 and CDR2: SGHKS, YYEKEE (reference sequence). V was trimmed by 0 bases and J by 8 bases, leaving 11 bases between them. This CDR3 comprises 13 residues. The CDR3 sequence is CASSLEGPTGYTF. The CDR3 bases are TGTGCCAGCAGCTTGGAGGGCCCGACGGGCTACACCTTC.

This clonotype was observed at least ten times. The CDR3 protein is CASSELEVKNIQYF. As DNA, the CDR3 is TGTGCCAGCAGTGAATTGGAGGTCAAAAACATTCAGTACTTC. This rearrangement joins TRBV2 to TRBJ2-4; maybe TRBD2 (5 bases). The CDR3 is 14 amino acids. V was clipped by 2 bases and J by 3 bases, with 8 bases between them. CDR1 and CDR2 from the germline V gene are SNHLY and FYNNEI. Looking up the rest from reference TRBV2 and TRBJ2-4 gives the full variable domain: EPEVTQTPSHQVTQMGQEVILRCVPISNHLYFYWYRQILGQKVEFLVSFYNNEISEKSEIFDDQFSVERPDGSNFTLKIRSTKLEDSAMYFCASSELEVKNIQYFGAGTRLSVL.